The rows below give T cell receptor beta chains drawn from one sample of a study of cytomegalovirus exposure and HLA in healthy donors. Profiling relied on immunoSEQ multiplex PCR, and the TCRdb table lists in-frame clones only, not all of them. Among more than 85,000 clones, roughly 12% were seen once, and the ten largest hold approximately 16%. Sequenced: PBMCs. The receptors shown here come from a man aged 35-49 years in good health and CMV-seropositive. Each CDR3 is given with its conserved first and last residue. Fields, in order: clone size, J gene, D gene, V gene, CDR3 protein, CDR3 DNA. A D gene is named only where the DNA matches it firmly. Size is stated for part of the rows, as once, few or many counts, or as a class when the clone is expanded.

few TRBJ2-1 NA TRBV6-6 CASSLSSAYNEQFF TGTGCCAGCAGTCTATCTAGTGCCTACAATGAGCAGTTCTTC
NA TRBJ1-6 NA TRBV6-5 CASSLQGTSPLHF TGTGCCAGCAGTCTACAGGGAACTTCACCCCTCCACTTT
few TRBJ2-2 NA TRBV9 CASSPRGTGELFF TGTGCCAGCAGCCCCCGCGGGACGGGGGAGCTGTTTTTT
NA TRBJ2-1 TRBD1 TRBV27 CASRDRALLNEQFF TGTGCCAGCAGAGACAGGGCCCTCCTCAATGAGCAGTTCTTC
NA TRBJ1-5 NA TRBV7-6 CASSSYSNQPQHF TGTGCCAGCAGCTCCTATAGCAATCAGCCCCAGCATTTT
NA TRBJ1-2 NA TRBV10-3 CAISEQLTGYTF TGTGCCATCAGTGAACAGTTAACGGGCTACACCTTC
NA TRBJ2-5 TRBD1 TRBV28 CASSLWGTGKQETQYF TGTGCCAGCAGTTTATGGGGGACAGGGAAGCAAGAGACCCAGTACTTC
few TRBJ2-1 NA TRBV6-5 CASSYSPSRLNGQFF TGTGCCAGCAGTTACTCTCCTAGCCGCCTCAATGGGCAGTTCTTC
NA TRBJ1-5 NA TRBV29-1 CSVERGVACQPQHF TGCAGCGTTGAGCGGGGGGTCGCTTGTCAGCCCCAGCATTTT
NA TRBJ2-3 TRBD1 TRBV28 CASSPGQDEDTQYF TGTGCCAGCAGTCCCGGACAGGACGAAGATACGCAGTATTTT
once TRBJ2-1 TRBD2 TRBV19 CASRTGDYGVFF TGTGCCAGTAGGACCGGGGACTACGGAGTGTTCTTC
NA TRBJ2-6 NA TRBV7-9 CASSTQGSGANVLTF TGTGCCAGCAGCACCCAGGGATCTGGGGCCAACGTCCTGACTTTC
few TRBJ2-3 NA TRBV5-6 CASSFRGTFAGTDTQYF TGTGCCAGCAGCTTTCGCGGGACTTTCGCAGGCACAGATACGCAGTATTTT
NA TRBJ1-1 NA TRBV7-9 CASSLALTGNTEAFF TGTGCCAGCAGCTTAGCGCTAACAGGGAACACTGAAGCTTTCTTT
NA TRBJ2-7 NA TRBV9 CASSVEDRSPYVYEQYF TGTGCCAGCAGCGTAGAAGACAGGTCTCCTTATGTCTACGAGCAGTACTTC
NA TRBJ2-2 TRBD2 TRBV5-1 CASSPVGGDYTGELFF TGCGCCAGCAGCCCGGTGGGAGGGGACTACACCGGGGAGCTGTTTTTT
NA TRBJ1-1 NA TRBV7-3 CASRQQGDTEAFF TGTGCCAGCAGACAACAGGGAGACACTGAAGCTTTCTTT
NA TRBJ2-1 TRBD2 TRBV5-1 CASKREGLDEQFF TGCGCCAGCAAGCGGGAGGGCCTGGATGAGCAGTTCTTC
NA TRBJ2-3 TRBD1 TRBV27 CASRAGQGTDTQYF TGTGCCAGCAGGGCCGGACAGGGCACAGATACGCAGTATTTT
few TRBJ1-2 TRBD1 TRBV6-5 CASSYTGTGGNYGYTF TGTGCCAGCAGTTACACAGGGACAGGGGGAAACTATGGCTACACCTTC
NA TRBJ2-5 NA TRBV5-4 CASSFGSGTQYF TGTGCCAGCAGCTTTGGGAGTGGGACCCAGTACTTC
NA TRBJ1-6 TRBD1 TRBV6-1 CASGRQGFSSPLHF TGTGCCAGCGGGCGACAGGGGTTCAGCTCACCCCTCCACTTT
NA TRBJ1-5 TRBD1 TRBV6-1 CASSPRTGPDQPQHF TGTGCCAGCAGTCCCCGGACAGGACCGGATCAGCCCCAGCATTTT
few TRBJ2-2 TRBD2 TRBV7-2 CASSPRTRGNTGELFF TGTGCCAGCAGCCCCAGGACTAGGGGTAACACCGGGGAGCTGTTTTTT